This T cell receptor (beta chain) is from a study of T cells in Graves' hyperthyroidism and ophthalmopathy. Background on the study: Peripheral blood was drawn at first diagnosis, prior to all treatment. Study results and caveats: Ophthalmopathy onset followed model prediction by a median approximately 7 months.

It was RNA transcripts that yielded the amplified TCR beta CDR3 regions. The study used the HTBI primer set for a first-round RT-PCR of the TCR CDR3. One entry per CDR3 protein, called by TCRdb with MiXCR from the multiplex PCR reads. The table shows some 700,000 distinct CDR3 sequences, with 17% occurring only once. This clonotype was observed many times. The target antigen is unknown. Germline values: CDR1 SGHVS, CDR2 FQNEAQ. Trimming removed 5 bases at V and 1 base at J, with 13 bases between. This CDR3 spans 15 amino acids. The specimen was blood. The receptor comes from a man over 45 with Graves' hyperthyroidism. This chain joins TRBV7-8 and TRBJ2-3, with a possible D match to TRBD2 (5 bases). CDR3 coding DNA: TGTGCCAGCAGCCCAGGACTGCTAGGCACAGATACGCAGTATTTT. Amino acid sequence: CASSPGLLGTDTQYF.